These 5 T cell receptor beta chains share one sample of origin, sequenced in a study of T cell repertoires in cytomegalovirus infection. TCRdb ran MiXCR on the reads and lists one entry per CDR3 protein. The profile shows 200,000 to 300,000 distinct CDR3 sequences, approximately 14% of them singletons. The specimen was PBMCs. The receptors here all came from a human donor in good health (CMV status not recorded). Some clones in this sample may be carry-over from other donors' samples.

In this sample, this clonotype turned up a few times. The rearrangement joins TRBV2 to TRBJ2-1; 9 nucleotides match TRBD2. From germline, CDR1 is SNHLY and CDR2 FYNNEI. V gave up 8 bases and J gave up 5 bases; unmatched junction bases: 10. The CDR3 spans 15 residues. The CDR3 protein is CASLQSLAGHNEQFF. The CDR3 region has the DNA TGTGCCAGCCTCCAATCCCTAGCGGGGCACAATGAGCAGTTCTTC.

This clonotype was detected only a few times. This chain uses TRBV4-3 with TRBJ1-2; D not resolved. From germline, CDR1 is LGHNA and CDR2 YSLEER. The CDR3 loop spans 14 amino acids. V shed 0 bases and J shed 7 bases, with 12 bases lying between them. The CDR3 coding sequence is TGCGCCAGCAGCCAAGACAATGGGGTTGGTGGCTACACCTTC. Translation: CASSQDNGVGGYTF.

In this sample, this clonotype turned up many times. The chain combines TRBV7-2 with TRBJ2-6; no reliable D call. V lost 0 bases to trimming and J lost 0 bases, with 6 bases between them. The CDR3 extends over 16 amino acids. Germline V gives CDR1 SGHTA, CDR2 FQGNSA. CDR3 residues: CASSLAGVSGANVLTF. CDR3 nucleotides: TGTGCCAGCAGCTTAGCTGGTGTCTCTGGGGCCAACGTCCTGACTTTC.

The sample holds many counts of this clonotype. The chain recombines TRBV7-8 with TRBJ1-5; D is perhaps TRBD1 (5 bases). Trimming removed 1 base from V and 0 bases from J, with 10 bases in between. The germline gives CDR1 SGHVS, CDR2 FQNEAQ. There are 16 residues in the CDR3. CDR3 bases: TGTGCCAGCAGCTTAGAACAGGTTTATAGCAATCAGCCCCAGCATTTT. Residues: CASSLEQVYSNQPQHF.

This clonotype was seen more than once but under ten times. The rearrangement uses TRBV25-1 and TRBJ1-3, with 8 positions matching TRBD1. CDR3 length: 17 amino acids. With V trimmed by 2 bases and J by 4 bases, 10 bases remained unmatched. In germline, CDR1 is MGHDK, CDR2 SYGVNS. The DNA for the CDR3 is TGTGCCAGCAGTGAAAAGGACAGGGAGGATTCCGGAAACACCATATATTTT. Translation: CASSEKDREDSGNTIYF.